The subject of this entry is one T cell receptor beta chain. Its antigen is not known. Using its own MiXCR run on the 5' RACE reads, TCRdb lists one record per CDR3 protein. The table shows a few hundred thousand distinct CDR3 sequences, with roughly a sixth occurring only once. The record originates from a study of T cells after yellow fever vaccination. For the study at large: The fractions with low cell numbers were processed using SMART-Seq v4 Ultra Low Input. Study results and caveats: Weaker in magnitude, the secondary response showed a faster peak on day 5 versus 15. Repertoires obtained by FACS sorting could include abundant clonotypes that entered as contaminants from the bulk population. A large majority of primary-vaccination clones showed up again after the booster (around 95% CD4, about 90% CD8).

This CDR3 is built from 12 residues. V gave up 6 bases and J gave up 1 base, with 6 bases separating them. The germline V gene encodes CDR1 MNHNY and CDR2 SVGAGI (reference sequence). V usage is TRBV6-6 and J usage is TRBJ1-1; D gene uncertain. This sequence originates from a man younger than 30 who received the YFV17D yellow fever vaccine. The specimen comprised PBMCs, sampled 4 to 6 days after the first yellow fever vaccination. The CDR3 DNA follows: TGTGCCAGCAGCGAGTGGAACACTGAAGCTTTCTTT. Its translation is CASSEWNTEAFF.